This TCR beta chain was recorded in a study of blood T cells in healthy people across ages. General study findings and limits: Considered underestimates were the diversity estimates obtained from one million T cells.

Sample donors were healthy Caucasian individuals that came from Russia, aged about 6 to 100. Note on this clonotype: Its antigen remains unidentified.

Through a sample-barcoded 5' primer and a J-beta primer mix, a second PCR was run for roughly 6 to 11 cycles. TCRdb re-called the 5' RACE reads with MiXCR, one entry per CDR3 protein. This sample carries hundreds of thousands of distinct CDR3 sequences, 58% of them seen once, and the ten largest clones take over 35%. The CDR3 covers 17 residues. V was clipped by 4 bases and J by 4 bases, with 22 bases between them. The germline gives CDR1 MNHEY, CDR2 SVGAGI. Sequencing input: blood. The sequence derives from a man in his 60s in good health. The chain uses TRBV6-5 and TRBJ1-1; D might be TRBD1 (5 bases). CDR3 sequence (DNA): TGTGCCAGCAGTTCCGGACTTAACAGGCAAATAGTCACTGAAGCTTTCTTT. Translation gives CASSSGLNRQIVTEAFF.